In its sample, the clone carrying this T cell receptor (beta chain) was seen once. The antigen is undetermined. Method: immunoSEQ multiplex PCR; TCRdb's copy keeps in-frame clones and lacks some. The table lists 150,000 or so clones, roughly 89% of them singletons. The sample is drawn from a study of cytomegalovirus exposure and HLA in healthy donors. V lost 2 bases and J lost 8; bases outside the gene matches: 6. The CDR3 is 15 amino acids. The germline V gene has CDR1 LGHNA and CDR2 YNFKEQ. General study findings and limits: Most TCR sequences were seen very rarely across donors, but some public TCRs occurred in many.

The sequence was collected from a woman under 30 in good health and CMV-seropositive. The chain joins TRBV4-2 to TRBJ2-6; 7 bases fit TRBD2. Sequencing input: PBMCs. The DNA of the CDR3 is TGTGCCAGCAGCCAATGGGGCGGGGGATCCAACGTCCTGACTTTC. Its translation: CASSQWGGGSNVLTF.